Shown below are 7 T cell receptor beta chains from a single sample sequenced in a study of long-term antiretroviral therapy in people with HIV. Version v3.0 of the immunoSEQ assay was performed at survey level. Generated by immunoSEQ multiplex PCR, the TCRdb table keeps only in-frame clones and is missing some. The sample contains tens of thousands of clones, over 85% of which appear only once. The material was unsorted PBMCs, obtained almost 6.7 years after starting antiretroviral therapy. Every receptor here comes from a woman in her 40s with HIV.

V usage is TRBV7-8 and J usage is TRBJ2-2; D may be TRBD2 (7 bases). CDR1 and CDR2 from the germline V gene are SGHVS and FQNEAQ. This CDR3 comprises 16 residues. V gave up 7 bases and J gave up 3 bases, with 18 bases separating them. CDR3 in DNA: TGTGCCAGCACCCCCGCGGGGGCGCCGGACACCGGGGAGCTGTTTTTT. Translating gives CASTPAGAPDTGELFF.

This sequence joins TRBV4-1 and TRBJ2-5, with a weak D call TRBD1 (5 bases). V lost 1 base and J 2 bases, leaving 8 bases between the germline ends. The CDR3 runs 14 residues. The germline V gene has CDR1 MGHRA and CDR2 YSYEKL. The CDR3 spells CASSQGGRQETQYF. CDR3 DNA: TGCGCCAGCAGCCAAGGGGGCAGACAAGAGACCCAGTACTTC.

V gene TRBV2 combines with J gene TRBJ1-1; TRBD1 matches at 7 bases. Losses at the gene ends were 6 bases for V and 3 bases for J; bases not matched to a gene: 10. Germline V CDR1 and CDR2: SNHLY, FYNNEI. The length of the CDR3 is 15 residues. The CDR3 reads CASRDQTGTDTEAFF. Here the CDR3 DNA reads TGTGCCAGCAGGGACCAGACAGGGACGGACACTGAAGCTTTCTTT.

The chain joins TRBV19 to TRBJ1-3, with TRBD1 identical over 8 bases. The germline V gene has CDR1 LNHDA and CDR2 SQIVND (reference sequence). The V segment lost 3 bases and the J segment 9 bases; nucleotides outside the gene matches: 10. The CDR3 sequence is 15 residues long. DNA for the CDR3: TGTGCCAGTAGTATGGTCGGACAGGGAGAGGTCACCATATATTTT. As protein: CASSMVGQGEVTIYF.

The J gene is TRBJ2-3, the V gene TRBV9; TRBD1 might be the D (6 bases). The CDR3 is 17 residues long. V lost 4 bases and J lost 2, with 20 bases in between. The germline V gene encodes CDR1 SGDLS and CDR2 YYNGEE. CDR3 DNA: TGTGCCAGCAGCTCACGCAGGGGTGGACGGGACACAGATACGCAGTATTTT. Protein product: CASSSRRGGRDTDTQYF. The entire variable domain, with the rest obtained from reference TRBV9 and TRBJ2-3, is as follows: DSGVTQTPKHLITATGQRVTLRCSPRSGDLSVYWYQQSLDQGLQFLIQYYNGEERAKGNILERFSAQQFPDLHSELNLSSLELGDSALYFCASSSRRGGRDTDTQYFGPGTRLTVL.

The gene calls are TRBV25-1 and TRBJ1-1, with 7 bases matching TRBD1. Losses at the gene ends were 2 bases for V and 2 bases for J; bases not matched to a gene: 5. Germline assignment: CDR1 MGHDK and CDR2 SYGVNS. The CDR3 spans 15 residues. CDR3 sequence reads: CASSEMGQLNTEAFF. CDR3 DNA: TGTGCCAGCAGTGAAATGGGACAGCTAAACACTGAAGCTTTCTTT.

This clone was counted a single time. CDR3 protein: CASSHSEIAYEQYF. The CDR3 nucleotides are TGCGCCAGCAGCCACAGTGAAATAGCCTACGAGCAGTACTTC. The chain combines TRBV4-1 with TRBJ2-7; D is undetermined. There are 14 residues in the CDR3. Trimming shortened V by 3 bases and J by 2 bases, and 11 bases separated the two germline ends. The germline V gene encodes CDR1 MGHRA and CDR2 YSYEKL.